Presented here are 32 T cell receptor beta chains from one specimen sequenced in a study of technical replicates of blood from a handful of donors. The method was immunoSEQ multiplex PCR; TCRdb's version includes in-frame clones alone and lacks a portion of them. The sample records roughly 48,000 clones, roughly nine tenths being singletons. Sequencing used PBMCs. These receptors originate from a human donor in good health. Some clones in this sample may be carry-over from other donors' samples.

This rearrangement joins TRBV11-2 to TRBJ2-7, with TRBD2 matching 11 bases. The CDR3 extends over 16 amino acids. Per the germline V gene, CDR1 is SGHAT and CDR2 is FQNNGV. The V and J ends lost 0 bases and 7 bases, in that order; junction bases with no gene match: 8. CDR3 in DNA: TGTGCCAGCAGCTTAGATAGCGGGAGGGCCCAGGTTGAGCAGTACTTC. It is translated as CASSLDSGRAQVEQYF.

J is TRBJ2-2 and V is TRBV9; TRBD1 aligns across 7 bases. This CDR3 is 18 amino acids long. Germline V gene sequence: CDR1 SGDLS, CDR2 YYNGEE. With V trimmed by 0 bases and J by 0 bases, 8 bases remained unmatched. CDR3 bases: TGTGCCAGCAGCGTAGACAGAGAGGGACAGACGAACACCGGGGAGCTGTTTTTT. Amino acid sequence: CASSVDREGQTNTGELFF.

V and J are TRBV21-1 and TRBJ2-3; TRBD2 is the table's D call, not checked against the DNA. TRBV21-1 is a pseudogene segment. This CDR3 has 18 amino acids. CDR3 DNA: TGTGCCAGCAGCAAAGAGCGGGAGCGGGAGTCCCACACAGATACGCAGTATTTT. It translates to CASSKERERESHTDTQYF.

The chain has TRBV9 and TRBJ2-3, with 9 bases matching TRBD2. V gave up 4 bases and J gave up 1 base; unmatched junction bases: 10. CDR3 length equals 17 residues. Per germline, CDR1 SGDLS and CDR2 YYNGEE. The CDR3 region has the DNA TGTGCCAGCAGCCCACACCGAGCGGGGGGACGCACAGATACGCAGTATTTT. It specifies CASSPHRAGGRTDTQYF.

V and J are TRBV19 and TRBJ2-5, with 10 bases aligning to TRBD2. The CDR3 covers 16 residues. Germline V gives CDR1 LNHDA, CDR2 SQIVND (reference sequence). V trimming: 2 bases; J trimming: 4 bases; junction bases outside the gene matches: 7. CDR3 nucleotides: TGTGCCAGTAGTATAAGCGGGGGGGCCTGGGGAGAGACCCAGTACTTC. As protein: CASSISGGAWGETQYF. The whole variable domain, filled in from reference TRBV19 and TRBJ2-5, reads DGGITQSPKYLFRKEGQNVTLSCEQNLNHDAMYWYRQDPGQGLRLIYYSQIVNDFQKGDIAEGYSVSREKKESFPLTVTSAQKNPTAFYLCASSISGGAWGETQYFGPGTRLLVL.

This chain links TRBV2 with TRBJ1-2; no firm D call. Germline V CDR1 and CDR2: SNHLY, FYNNEI. V shed 8 bases and J shed 6 bases, with 19 bases lying between them. The CDR3 is 14 amino acids. CDR3 DNA: TGTGCCAGCGAGGGAGAGGCGAGAAGTCATGGCTACACCTTC. It is translated as CASEGEARSHGYTF.

J is TRBJ1-2 and V is TRBV29-1, with a possible D match to TRBD1 (6 bases). Trimming removed 5 bases at V and 4 bases at J, with 17 bases between. This CDR3 spans 14 amino acids. Germline loops: CDR1 SQVTM, CDR2 ANQGSEA. CDR3 protein: CSVNRDIIIYGYTF. In DNA, the CDR3 is TGCAGCGTTAACCGGGACATCATCATCTATGGCTACACCTTC.

The chain is built from TRBV7-9 and TRBJ1-2; D possibly corresponds to TRBD1 (6 bases). The CDR3 spans 13 residues. Germline CDR1 and CDR2: SEHNR and FQNEAQ (reference sequence). Trimming pared 2 bases from V and 7 bases from J, leaving 11 bases between. This chain's CDR3 is CASSLYRETGYTF. The CDR3 DNA sequence: TGTGCCAGCAGCTTATACAGGGAAACTGGCTACACCTTC.

The chain combines TRBV7-3 with TRBJ1-1; 10 nucleotides align to TRBD1. V shed 5 bases and J 1 base; nucleotides not matched to a gene: 7. In germline, CDR1 is SGHTA, CDR2 FQGTGA. This CDR3 is built from 16 residues. CDR3 sequence reads: CASSATGTGENTEAFF. The CDR3 DNA reads TGTGCCAGCAGCGCGACGGGGACAGGGGAGAACACTGAAGCTTTCTTT.

This rearrangement joins TRBV4-1 to TRBJ1-2; D is uncertain. Germline-derived CDR1 and CDR2 are MGHRA and YSYEKL. CDR3 length: 16 amino acids. Trimming took off 1 base at V and 4 bases at J, with 16 bases between the two ends. The CDR3 region has the DNA TGCGCCAGCAGCCAAGGCGTTTTATTTACTACCTATGGCTACACCTTC. It specifies CASSQGVLFTTYGYTF.

The V and J genes are TRBV10-2 and TRBJ2-1; tentatively, D is TRBD2 (5 bases). Deletions cut 6 bases from V and 6 bases from J, with 12 bases between. Per the germline V gene, CDR1 is WSHSY and CDR2 is SAAADI. The CDR3 consists of 13 residues. CDR3 nucleotide sequence: TGCGCCAGCAGGCCGGGATCGGGCAATGAGCAGTTCTTC. Its protein is CASRPGSGNEQFF.

The chain joins TRBV4-3 to TRBJ1-2; TRBD1 agrees at 11 bases. The CDR3 covers 14 residues. V lost 3 bases to trimming and J lost 7 bases; unmatched junction nucleotides: 4. The germline V gene encodes CDR1 LGHNA and CDR2 YSLEER. This CDR3 is CASSQPGQGGGYTF. CDR3 DNA: TGCGCCAGCAGCCAGCCGGGACAGGGGGGTGGCTACACCTTC.

The chain has TRBV6-1 and TRBJ2-7; D perhaps matches TRBD2 (6 bases). The ends were cut back, 8 bases at V and 3 bases at J, with 14 bases in the middle. Per the germline V gene, CDR1 is MNHNS and CDR2 is SASEGT. The CDR3 has 13 residues. Here the CDR3 reads CASLSGGFYEQYF. In DNA form, the CDR3 reads TGTGCCAGCCTTTCCGGGGGTTTCTACGAGCAGTACTTC.

This sequence joins TRBV7-2 and TRBJ2-5; 11 bases map to TRBD1. The CDR3 spans 19 residues. Germline loops: CDR1 SGHTA, CDR2 FQGNSA. The V and J ends lost 5 bases and 7 bases, in that order; junction bases with no gene match: 21. The CDR3 loop is CASSPDRPGTGGLGGTQYF. The DNA for the CDR3 is TGTGCCAGCAGCCCCGACAGGCCCGGGACAGGGGGATTGGGGGGGACCCAGTACTTC.

The V call is TRBV19, the J call TRBJ2-3; TRBD2 is a possible D gene (6 bases). This CDR3 region has 15 residues. Trimming took 5 bases from V and 1 from J, leaving 13 bases between them. CDR1 and CDR2 (germline): LNHDA, SQIVND (reference sequence). The CDR3 bases are TGTGCCAGTAGTTGGAGGGAGTCGGGCACAGATACGCAGTATTTT. This sequence encodes CASSWRESGTDTQYF.

V usage is TRBV5-8 and J usage is TRBJ2-1; D is uncertain. This CDR3 comprises 13 residues. CDR1 is SGHTS, CDR2 YDEGEE, per germline. The ends were cut back, 3 bases at V and 6 bases at J, with 10 bases in the middle. CDR3 bases: TGTGCCAGCAGCTCCTATAAAAGCAATGAGCAGTTCTTC. Translated, it gives CASSSYKSNEQFF.

The chain carries TRBV7-8 and TRBJ2-7; 9 positions match TRBD1. The CDR3 is made up of 14 amino acids. CDR1 SGHVS and CDR2 FQNEAQ come from the germline V gene. After removal of 1 base from V and 3 bases from J, the junction contained 1 base not matched to a gene. For the CDR3, the DNA is TGTGCCAGCAGCTTAGGACAGGGGGTCTACGAGCAGTACTTC. Translated: CASSLGQGVYEQYF.

DNA of the CDR3: TGTGCCAGCAGCTTTGTTGGACATAGCTCAGATACGCAGTATTTT. It codes for CASSFVGHSSDTQYF. The J gene is TRBJ2-3, the V gene TRBV7-2; D is possibly TRBD1 (5 bases). This CDR3 has 15 amino acids. The germline gives CDR1 SGHTA, CDR2 FQGNSA. V was cut by 3 bases and J by 4 bases, with 14 bases left in between.

This clone appeared a few times. The chain combines TRBV10-3 with TRBJ1-2; 7 bases are shared with TRBD1. The CDR3 has 14 residues. Trimming removed 6 bases from V and 1 base from J; junction bases left unmatched: 5. CDR1 and CDR2 from the germline V gene are ENHRY and SYGVKD. CDR3 sequence (DNA): TGTGCCATCAGGGGGACAGCCAATAACTATGGCTACACCTTC. Encoded protein: CAIRGTANNYGYTF.

The rearrangement uses TRBV7-2 and TRBJ1-3, with D possibly TRBD1 on 6 matching bases. The V end was cut by 5 bases, the J end by 4 bases, with 12 bases between. This CDR3 has 14 residues. The germline gives CDR1 SGHTA, CDR2 FQGNSA. DNA of the CDR3: TGTGCCAGCAGCGAGGACAGTTCGGGAAACACCATATATTTT. Protein product: CASSEDSSGNTIYF.

The chain has TRBV7-9 and TRBJ1-1; 9 bases agree with TRBD1. The germline V gene has CDR1 SEHNR and CDR2 FQNEAQ (reference sequence). J was trimmed by 4 bases and V by 8 bases; bases with no gene match: 5. This CDR3 has 13 residues. The CDR3 sequence: CASWDRAGTEAFF. CDR3 DNA: TGTGCCAGCTGGGACAGGGCAGGCACTGAAGCTTTCTTT.

This chain links TRBV4-1 with TRBJ1-2, with TRBD1 matching over 10 bases. V dropped 4 bases and J dropped 7; count of bases not matched to a gene: 6. Germline loops: CDR1 MGHRA, CDR2 YSYEKL. The CDR3 covers 14 residues. This CDR3 reads CASSLGTGAPGYTF. In DNA, the CDR3 is TGCGCCAGCAGCCTCGGGACAGGGGCGCCTGGCTACACCTTC.

The J gene is TRBJ1-2, the V gene TRBV6-6; a possible D gene is TRBD1 (5 bases). V lost 5 bases to trimming and J lost 0 bases, with 10 bases between them. The CDR3 is 14 amino acids. CDR1 is MNHNY and CDR2 is SVGAGI in the germline V gene (reference sequence). The CDR3 coding sequence is TGTGCCAGCAGTCCCCGGGGGGCTAACTATGGCTACACCTTC. Amino acid sequence: CASSPRGANYGYTF.

This clone was observed a single time. The chain employs TRBV5-1 and TRBJ1-1; D may be TRBD1 (5 bases). This CDR3 spans 13 amino acids. The germline CDR1 and CDR2 sequences are SGHRS and YFSETQ. V lost 4 bases and J lost 0, with 7 bases in between. The CDR3 region has the DNA TGCGCCAGCAGCGGGGGGTTGAACACTGAAGCTTTCTTT. Protein sequence: CASSGGLNTEAFF.

This clone is a singleton in its sample. The chain carries TRBV7-2 and TRBJ2-2, with TRBD2 matching over 7 bases. Germline CDR1 reads SGHTA; CDR2 reads FQGNSA. The J segment lost 5 bases and the V segment lost 2 bases, leaving 17 bases of the junction unmatched. This CDR3 region has 19 residues. The CDR3: CASSLNSRPVGGGTGELFF. The CDR3 DNA follows: TGTGCCAGCAGCTTAAATAGCCGACCCGTTGGGGGGGGAACCGGGGAGCTGTTTTTT.

This clone occurred once. The genes are TRBV14 and TRBJ2-2; D is perhaps TRBD1 (5 bases). The germline V gene encodes CDR1 SGHDN and CDR2 FVKESK. The CDR3 covers 14 residues. Trimming removed 3 bases from V and 7 bases from J, with 12 bases in between. The CDR3 DNA reads TGTGCCAGCAGCCATATGGGGCGAAGCGGGGAGCTGTTTTTT. It encodes CASSHMGRSGELFF.

The chain uses TRBV6-6 and TRBJ2-7; 8 positions match TRBD2. This CDR3 contains 14 residues. J gave up 3 bases and V 5 bases, and 6 bases lay outside the gene matches. Germline V lookup: CDR1 MNHNY, CDR2 SVGAGI (reference sequence). Here the CDR3 reads CASSTTSGIYEQYF. The CDR3 nucleotides are TGTGCCAGCAGTACAACTAGCGGAATCTACGAGCAGTACTTC.

The chain uses TRBV2 and TRBJ1-4; 7 bases match TRBD1. CDR1 is SNHLY, CDR2 FYNNEI, per germline. The V and J ends lost 10 bases and 8 bases, in that order; junction bases with no gene match: 10. The CDR3 sequence is 13 residues long. The CDR3: CATQGERAEKLFF. In DNA, the CDR3 is TGTGCCACCCAGGGGGAGAGGGCCGAAAAACTGTTTTTT.

The gene calls are TRBV6-1 and TRBJ2-2; possibly TRBD1 for D (5 bases). Trimming took 6 bases from V and 3 from J, leaving 8 bases between them. The CDR3 runs to 13 residues. The germline CDR1 and CDR2 sequences are MNHNS and SASEGT. The CDR3 sequence is CASSRADTGELFF. The DNA for the CDR3 is TGTGCCAGCAGCAGGGCCGACACCGGGGAGCTGTTTTTT.

V is TRBV30 and J is TRBJ2-5, with D perhaps matching TRBD1 (6 bases). Germline CDR1 reads GTSNPN; CDR2 reads SVGIG (reference sequence). CDR3 size: 12 residues. Trimming took off 1 base at V and 9 bases at J, with 12 bases between the two ends. The CDR3: CAWSAGARAQYF. The CDR3 bases are TGTGCCTGGAGTGCAGGGGCCCGGGCCCAGTACTTC.

The rearrangement joins TRBV6-5 to TRBJ2-3; possible D gene TRBD2, 7 bases. Germline V gene lookup returns CDR1 MNHEY and CDR2 SVGAGI. Trimming took 5 bases from V and 5 from J, leaving 14 bases between them. The CDR3 extends over 14 amino acids. The CDR3 region is CASSHQGGGDTQYF. The DNA for the CDR3 is TGTGCCAGCAGTCACCAGGGAGGGGGAGATACGCAGTATTTT.

The chain combines TRBV25-1 with TRBJ2-6; no definite D call. The CDR3 spans 14 residues. Germline V gene lookup returns CDR1 MGHDK and CDR2 SYGVNS. Trimming took off 1 base at V and 4 bases at J, with 5 bases between the two ends. CDR3: CASSESGGANVLTF. CDR3 nucleotides: TGTGCCAGCAGTGAATCAGGAGGGGCCAACGTCCTGACTTTC.